This T cell receptor beta chain was captured by sequencing in a study of shared clonotypes between healthy human individuals. Findings and caveats of the study: The represented genetic and exposure-history diversity was limited by the small number of donors.

In its sample, this clone was seen once. The antigen is not known. The run depth of the assay was deep. Using immunoSEQ multiplex PCR, the repertoire was profiled, and TCRdb retains in-frame clones only, with some absent. The data hold roughly 1,100,000 clones, with roughly 80% observed a single time. The length of the CDR3 is 16 residues. Per the germline V gene, CDR1 is MNHEY and CDR2 is SMNVEV (reference sequence). V dropped 6 bases and J dropped 6; count of bases not matched to a gene: 13. This chain links TRBV27 with TRBJ2-7; 11 bases are shared with TRBD2. The sample consisted of memory CD4+ T cells sorted from blood. Regarding subset: CD45RA-negative fraction. This TCR was sampled from a young man in good health. CDR3 in DNA: TGTGCCAGCAGCCCCACTAGCGGGAGAGATAACAGCGAGCAGTACTTC. This translates into CASSPTSGRDNSEQYF.